This T cell receptor beta chain was sequenced for a study of blood T cell repertoires in COVID-19. Deletions cut 7 bases from V and 0 bases from J, with 12 bases between. This CDR3 is 14 amino acids long. Looked up from germline, CDR1 is MNHEY and CDR2 is SVGAGI. This table comes from immunoSEQ multiplex PCR, and its TCRdb copy is limited to in-frame clones, with some not included. Altogether about 100,000 clones are present, roughly 82% being singletons, with the ten largest covering 4% to 6%. The sequence came from a man between 60 and 75 years old with acute or convalescent COVID-19. The chain links TRBV6-5 to TRBJ2-5; D remains unclear. The sequenced sample was peripheral blood. CDR3 nucleotide sequence: TGTGCCAGCAATGTCAGAGGAAACCAAGAGACCCAGTACTTC. Its protein is CASNVRGNQETQYF.